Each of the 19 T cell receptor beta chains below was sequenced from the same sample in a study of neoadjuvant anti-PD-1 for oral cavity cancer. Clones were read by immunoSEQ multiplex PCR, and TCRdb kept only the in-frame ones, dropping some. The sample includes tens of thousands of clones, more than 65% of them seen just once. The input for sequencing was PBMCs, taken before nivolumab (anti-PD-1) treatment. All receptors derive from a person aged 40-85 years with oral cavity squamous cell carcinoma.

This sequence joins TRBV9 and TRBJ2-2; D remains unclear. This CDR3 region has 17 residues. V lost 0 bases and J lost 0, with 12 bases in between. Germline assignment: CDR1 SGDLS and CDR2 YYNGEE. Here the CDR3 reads CASSVEQFIANTGELFF. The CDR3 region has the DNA TGTGCCAGCAGCGTAGAACAGTTTATCGCGAACACCGGGGAGCTGTTTTTT.

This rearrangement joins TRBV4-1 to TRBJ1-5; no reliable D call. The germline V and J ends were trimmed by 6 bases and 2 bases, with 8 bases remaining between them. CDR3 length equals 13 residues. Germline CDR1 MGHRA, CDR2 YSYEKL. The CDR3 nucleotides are TGCGCCAGCAGTTTCGGCGGCAATCAGCCCCAGCATTTT. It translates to CASSFGGNQPQHF.

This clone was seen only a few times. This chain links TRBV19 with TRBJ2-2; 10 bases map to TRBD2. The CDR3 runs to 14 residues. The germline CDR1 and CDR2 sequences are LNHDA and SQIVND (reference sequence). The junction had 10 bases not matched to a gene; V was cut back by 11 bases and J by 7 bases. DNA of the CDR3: TGTGCCGCCCAAAGCGGGAGGGCCGTCGGGGAGCTGTTTTTT. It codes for CAAQSGRAVGELFF.

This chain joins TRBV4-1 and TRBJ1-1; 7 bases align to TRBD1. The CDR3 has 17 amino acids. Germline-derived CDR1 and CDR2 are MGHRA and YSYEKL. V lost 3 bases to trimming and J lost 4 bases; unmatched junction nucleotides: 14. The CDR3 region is CASSHPLPLGQSTEAFF. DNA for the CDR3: TGCGCCAGCAGCCATCCACTCCCGTTGGGACAGAGCACTGAAGCTTTCTTT.

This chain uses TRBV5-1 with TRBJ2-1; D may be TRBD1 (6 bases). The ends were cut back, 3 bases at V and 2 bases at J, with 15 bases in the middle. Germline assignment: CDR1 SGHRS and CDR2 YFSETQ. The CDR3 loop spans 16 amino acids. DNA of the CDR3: TGCGCCAGCAGCTCCTCTCAGGGGCGGCCCTACAATGAGCAGTTCTTC. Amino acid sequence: CASSSSQGRPYNEQFF.

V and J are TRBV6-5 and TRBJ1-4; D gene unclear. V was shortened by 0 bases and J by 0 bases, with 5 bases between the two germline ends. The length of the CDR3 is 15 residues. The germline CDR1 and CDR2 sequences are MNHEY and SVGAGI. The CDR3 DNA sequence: TGTGCCAGCAGTTACTCCAGGCCAACTAATGAAAAACTGTTTTTT. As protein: CASSYSRPTNEKLFF.

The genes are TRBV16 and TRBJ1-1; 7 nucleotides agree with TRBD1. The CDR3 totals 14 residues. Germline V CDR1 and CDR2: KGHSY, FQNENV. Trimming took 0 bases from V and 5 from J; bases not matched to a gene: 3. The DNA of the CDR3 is TGTGCCAGCAGCCAATCGACAGGGCGGACTGAAGCTTTCTTT. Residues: CASSQSTGRTEAFF.

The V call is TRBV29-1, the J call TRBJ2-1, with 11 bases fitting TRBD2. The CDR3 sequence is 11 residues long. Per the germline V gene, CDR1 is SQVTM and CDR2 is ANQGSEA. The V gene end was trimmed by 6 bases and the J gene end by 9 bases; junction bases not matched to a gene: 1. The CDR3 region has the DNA TGCAGCGTGACTAGCGGGGCTGAGCAGTTCTTC. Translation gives CSVTSGAEQFF.

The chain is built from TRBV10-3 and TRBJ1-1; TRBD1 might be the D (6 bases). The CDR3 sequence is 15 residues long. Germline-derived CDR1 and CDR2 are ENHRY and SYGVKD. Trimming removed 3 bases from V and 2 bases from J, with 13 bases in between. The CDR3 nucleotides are TGTGCCATCAGTGACCCTGGGACAACTAACACTGAAGCTTTCTTT. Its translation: CAISDPGTTNTEAFF.

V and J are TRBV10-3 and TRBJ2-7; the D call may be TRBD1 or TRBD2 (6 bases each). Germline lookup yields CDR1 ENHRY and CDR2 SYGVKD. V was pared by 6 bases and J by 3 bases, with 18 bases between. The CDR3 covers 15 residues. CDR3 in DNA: TGTGCCATCAGCGAGACGGCGGGACACCTCTACGAGCAGTACTTC. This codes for CAISETAGHLYEQYF.

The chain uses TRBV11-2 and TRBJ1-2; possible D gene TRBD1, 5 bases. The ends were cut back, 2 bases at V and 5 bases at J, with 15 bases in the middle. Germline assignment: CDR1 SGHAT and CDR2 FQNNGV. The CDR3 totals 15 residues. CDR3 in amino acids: CASSLIGAVSYGYTF. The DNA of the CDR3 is TGTGCCAGCAGCTTAATAGGGGCCGTAAGTTATGGCTACACCTTC.

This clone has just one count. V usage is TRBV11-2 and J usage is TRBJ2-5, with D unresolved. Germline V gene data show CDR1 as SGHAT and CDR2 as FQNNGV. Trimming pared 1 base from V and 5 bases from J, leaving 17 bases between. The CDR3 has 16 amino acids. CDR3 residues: CASSLGISAAVETQYF. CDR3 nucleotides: TGTGCCAGCAGCTTAGGAATTTCGGCGGCTGTGGAGACCCAGTACTTC. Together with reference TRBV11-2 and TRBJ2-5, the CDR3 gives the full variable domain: EAGVAQSPRYKIIEKRQSVAFWCNPISGHATLYWYQQILGQGPKLLIQFQNNGVVDDSQLPKDRFSAERLKGVDSTLKIQPAKLEDSAVYLCASSLGISAAVETQYFGPGTRLLVL.

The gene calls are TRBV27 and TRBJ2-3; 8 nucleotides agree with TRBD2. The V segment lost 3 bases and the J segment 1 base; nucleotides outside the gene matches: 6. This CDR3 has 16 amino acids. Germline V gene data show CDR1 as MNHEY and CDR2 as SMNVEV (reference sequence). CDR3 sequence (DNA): TGTGCCAGCAGTTTCCGCCTAGCGGGCGGCACAGATACGCAGTATTTT. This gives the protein CASSFRLAGGTDTQYF.

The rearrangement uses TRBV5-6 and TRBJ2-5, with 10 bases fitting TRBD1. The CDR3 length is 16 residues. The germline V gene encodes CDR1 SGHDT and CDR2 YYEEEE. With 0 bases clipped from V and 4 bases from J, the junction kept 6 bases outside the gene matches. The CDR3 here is CASSLVDRGDGETQYF. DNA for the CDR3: TGTGCCAGCAGCTTGGTGGACAGGGGGGATGGAGAGACCCAGTACTTC.

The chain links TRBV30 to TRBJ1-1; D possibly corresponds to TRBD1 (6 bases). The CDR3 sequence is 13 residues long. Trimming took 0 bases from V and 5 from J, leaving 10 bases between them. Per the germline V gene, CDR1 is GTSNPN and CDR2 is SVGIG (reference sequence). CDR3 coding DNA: TGTGCCTGGAGTGTGGGAGGGGGAACTGAAGCTTTCTTT. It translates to CAWSVGGGTEAFF.

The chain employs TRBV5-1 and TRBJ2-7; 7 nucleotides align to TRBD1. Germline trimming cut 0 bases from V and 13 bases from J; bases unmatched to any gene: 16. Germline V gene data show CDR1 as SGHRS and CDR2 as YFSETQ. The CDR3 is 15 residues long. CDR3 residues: CASSLEPYSRDSLYF. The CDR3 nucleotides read TGCGCCAGCAGCTTGGAGCCCTATTCCCGGGACAGCCTCTACTTC.

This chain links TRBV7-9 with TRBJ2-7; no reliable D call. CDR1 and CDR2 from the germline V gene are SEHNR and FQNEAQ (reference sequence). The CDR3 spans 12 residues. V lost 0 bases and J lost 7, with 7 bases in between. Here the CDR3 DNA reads TGTGCCAGCAGCTTAGCTGGGTTAGAGCAGTACTTC. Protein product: CASSLAGLEQYF.

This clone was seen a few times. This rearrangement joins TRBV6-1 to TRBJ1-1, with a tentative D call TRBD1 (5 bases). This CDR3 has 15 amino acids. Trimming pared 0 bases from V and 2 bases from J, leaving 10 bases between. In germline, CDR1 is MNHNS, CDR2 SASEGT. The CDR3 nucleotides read TGTGCCAGCAGTGAAGCGGGGGTACCTAACACTGAAGCTTTCTTT. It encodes CASSEAGVPNTEAFF.

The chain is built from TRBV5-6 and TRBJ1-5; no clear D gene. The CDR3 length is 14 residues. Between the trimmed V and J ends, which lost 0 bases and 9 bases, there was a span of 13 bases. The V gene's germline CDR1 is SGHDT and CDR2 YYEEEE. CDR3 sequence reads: CASSLGSSRGPQHF. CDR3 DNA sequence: TGTGCCAGCAGCTTGGGCTCATCCCGGGGGCCCCAGCATTTT.